The subject of this entry is one T cell receptor beta chain. Antigen unknown. Sequencing was performed with immunoSEQ multiplex PCR; in TCRdb, only in-frame clones are kept and a portion is missing. The sample lists under 45,000 clones, 75% to 85% occurring once. The CDR3 spans 15 residues. With 3 bases clipped from V and 4 bases from J, the junction kept 3 bases outside the gene matches. Looked up from germline, CDR1 is MNHNS and CDR2 is SASEGT. This entry comes from a study of T cells in localized non-small cell lung cancer. Notes on the study in general: Increased T cell density in blood showed an association with longer overall survival.

The sequencing used PBMCs, collected before any cancer treatment. The source of this sequence is a man between 40 and 69 years old with stage II lung adenocarcinoma. V is TRBV6-1 and J is TRBJ2-6, with 7 bases matching TRBD1. This CDR3 is CASSDQGQGANVLTF. The CDR3 region has the DNA TGTGCCAGCAGTGACCAGGGACAGGGGGCCAACGTCCTGACTTTC.